Included here is one T cell receptor beta chain sequence, with context. This receptor's antigen is unknown. No much larger clone exists at a distance of one base, and base qualities are not known. This sample was included in a study of vaccination effects on CD4 cells after COVID-19 (dated 2022 in TCRdb). About the full investigation: Each participant got two doses of an mRNA SARS-CoV-2 vaccine, either BNT162b2 or mRNA-1273. In both COVID-19 convalescent patients and infection-naive vaccine recipients, the study compared SARS-CoV-2 spike-specific CD4+ TCR repertoires from before mRNA vaccination with those from after it. A total of roughly 9 COVID-19 convalescent patients and several SARS-CoV-2-naive healthy vaccine recipients were included in the full study. The Oncomine TCR Beta short-read assay on an Illumina iSeq 100 was used to sequence cultures from other donors in the study.

Library prep was done by the immunoSEQ multiplex PCR assay. DNA from the CD4+ T cells that had been cultured and isolated underwent TCR beta CDR3 sequencing. Per the authors' processing: Non-productive TCR sequences were removed, reads were trimmed to the CDR3 region, and CDR3s of at least 7 amino acids were retained. The MANAFEST web app was used to identify antigen-specific clonotypes by comparing expansion in peptide wells with expansion in reference cultures. To count as positive, a clone had to show expansion at FDR<0.05 compared with the reference and with all other wells, an odds ratio above 5, and a frequency above 0.1% in two replicate wells. A clonotype was defined as cross-reactive if the clonotype was significantly expanded both in SARS-CoV-2 spike wells and in at least one common cold coronavirus spike condition. CDR3 similarity was assessed by Levenshtein distance with the stringdist R package, and unrooted trees were built with ape in R 3.6.1. TCRdb's version of the immuneACCESS table is confined to in-frame rearrangements and falls short of the full clone set. An unresolved V gene accounts for under half of the shortfall where checked; the remainder is of unknown origin. V, J and clone size were drawn from that table, and D and trimming were deduced from the DNA. The sample table shows about 21,000 clones, and around 72% are seen once. The top ten hold roughly 27% of the sample.

To identify antigen-specific CD4+ T cell clonotypes by their expansion, the ViraFEST assay first stimulated PBMC with viral peptide pools and then applied TCR sequencing. After roughly 11 days of culture, CD4+ T cells were isolated with the EasySep CD4+ T cell isolation kit. Healthy vaccine recipients had no prior SARS-CoV-2 infection, confirmed by negative nucleocapsid antibodies before and after vaccination. A few million PBMC per well were cultured with about 9 ug/ml peptides in IMDM containing about 5% human AB serum, approximately 9.1 IU/ml IL-2 and gentamicin. Half of the culture medium was replaced with fresh IL-2-containing medium on days 3 and 7. Each peptide stimulation condition was cultured in triplicate wells unless otherwise noted. Using Ficoll-Paque Plus gradient centrifugation, PBMC were separated from whole blood and then either used fresh or cryopreserved at -140C. The overlapping peptide pools covered the spike proteins of SARS-CoV-2 as well as those of the common cold coronaviruses HCoV-NL63, HCoV-OC43 and HCoV-229E. The QIAamp micro DNA kit was used to extract genomic DNA from the cultured CD4+ T cells.

Taken from cysteine to phenylalanine, the CDR3 has 12 residues. Only CDR3 DNA remains: 36 bases, in frame from the first base. V is cut by 5 bases and J by 6 bases, and the space between the germline ends is 8 bases. CDR1 and CDR2, per the germline V gene, are SGHTA and FQGNSA. Findings and caveats that apply to the study as a whole: Among healthy vaccine recipients, nearly all vaccine-induced clones were SARS-CoV-2 mono-reactive, and just 1 of 255 was cross-reactive with common cold coronaviruses. Both infection-induced and vaccine-induced clones contracted markedly at late post-vaccination timepoints, which is consistent with waning T cell responses. Only a small number of convalescent patients were included, and no early post-infection timepoints were available, which limited the study.

The rearranged chain carries TRBV7-2 and TRBJ1-5; a weak D assignment points to TRBD1 (5 bases agree). The sample was CD4+ T cells from PBMCs cultured with HCoV-NL63 spike peptides, taken before COVID-19 vaccination. Explained via the paper, the cell subset or site label denotes: HCoV-NL63 spike overlapping peptide pool stimulation. The source is a human donor who received a COVID-19 vaccine. The CDR3 corresponds to CASSPDSQPQHF. The nucleotide sequence reads as follows: TGTGCCAGCAGCCCCGACAGTCAGCCCCAGCATTTT.